This TCR beta chain was found in a study of regulatory T cells in long-lasting Graves disease. Germline CDR1 KGHDR, CDR2 SFDVKD. V was pared by 4 bases and J by 6 bases, with 11 bases between. The CDR3 has 13 amino acids. Indicated time point: newly diagnosed GD, antithyroid drugs for less than 3 months. Scientists built the TCR library using RNA that was extracted from PBMCs. This clonotype appeared many times. The target antigen is unknown. Study-wide results and limits: Persistent Graves' patients showed reduced TCR diversity versus newly diagnosed patients.

Arm-PCR of CDR3 regions and iRepertoire HTBI primers were used to build TCR beta libraries. As handled by the study authors: Detected in the samples were over 60 TRBV and over twelve TRBJ segments. TCRdb itself ran the multiplex PCR reads through MiXCR, one entry per CDR3 protein. The V and J calls come from TCRdb's annotation, not from the publication. The sample yields about 540,000 distinct CDR3 sequences, less than 15% seen once. The same specimen was also included in a second study, on T cells in Graves' hyperthyroidism and ophthalmopathy. That study reports: An initial round of RT-PCR targeting the TCR CDR3 relied on the HTBI primer set. Ophthalmopathy and stable hyperthyroidism were separated by a 13 V-J model.

The TCR comes from a man aged 30-40 years with Graves disease. This material consisted of peripheral blood mononuclear cells (PBMCs), taken at new diagnosis, from a patient treated with antithyroid drugs. The chain recombines TRBV24-1 with TRBJ2-5; D remains ambiguous. CDR3 protein: CATSESVKKTQYF. The CDR3, as DNA: TGTGCCACCAGTGAGAGCGTCAAGAAGACCCAGTACTTC.